This T cell receptor (beta chain) was identified in a study of CD8 T cells in ankylosing spondylitis. Study findings and constraints: CD8+ by phenotype, disease-linked clones were relatively rare in peripheral blood. A TCR beta motif of eight or nine highly homologous variants seemed to mark ankylosing spondylitis blood. Within matched ankylosing spondylitis synovial fluid, disease-linked clones were reportedly significantly enriched.

This clonotype was seen ten or more times. No antigen is known for it. Trimming removed 2 bases from V and 6 bases from J, with 23 bases in between. The CDR3 runs to 18 residues. Germline CDR1 SGHDT, CDR2 YYEEEE. Libraries of TCR beta came from quantitative 5'-RACE with molecular barcodes. MiXCR, run by TCRdb on the 5' RACE reads, gives a single entry per CDR3 protein. The data contain 250,000 or so distinct CDR3 sequences, more than 20% of them singletons. This TCR was recovered from a male donor with ankylosing spondylitis or in good health (not recorded which). The V gene is TRBV5-6, the J gene TRBJ2-2, with D hard to call. Sequenced material: blood, either unsorted or a sorted T cell fraction (not recorded which). The CDR3, as DNA: TGTGCCAGCAGCTTTCGGTCGACCCTGGGGTTAAGAGCCGGGGAGCTGTTTTTT. Residues: CASSFRSTLGLRAGELFF.